This T cell receptor (beta chain) came from a study of neurological immune-mediated disorders. Time point given: longitudinal time-point 1 (baseline). TCRdb used MiXCR to reprocess the 5' RACE reads, holding one entry per CDR3 protein. The sample records some 71,000 distinct CDR3 sequences, 10% to 13% being singletons. Only a few counts were recorded for this clonotype. The V gene's germline CDR1 is DFQATT and CDR2 SNEGSKA (reference sequence). The CDR3 totals 17 residues. The V gene lost 3 bases and the J gene lost 5 bases, with 23 bases spanning the gap. The chain has TRBV20-1 and TRBJ2-1; D perhaps matches TRBD2 (6 bases). The specimen sequenced was PBMCs. The sequence came from a man aged 30 to 45 in good health. The DNA of the CDR3 is TGCAGTGCTAGGGAGACGGGACTTGGGCCCGGTAACAATGAGCAGTTCTTC. As protein: CSARETGLGPGNNEQFF.